This T cell receptor beta chain was retrieved from a study of cytomegalovirus exposure and HLA in healthy donors. Study information: Some 85 million unique TCRs, all from HLA-typed donors, were included in an early release of the data.

Trimming shortened V by 0 bases and J by 4 bases, and 10 bases separated the two germline ends. The CDR3 loop spans 15 amino acids. Looked up from germline, CDR1 is MRHNA and CDR2 is SNTAGT. The PCR ran on 60 Vbeta and 13 Jbeta primers. Using immunoSEQ multiplex PCR, the repertoire was profiled, and TCRdb retains in-frame clones only, with some absent. The profile shows approximately 160,000 clones, about 80% of them singletons. In the case of this clone: Its antigen remains unidentified.

General observations from the study: The authors later linked a missense DCLRE1C variant to TCR beta V- and J-gene trimming. The classifier, whose performance was assessed in both the original and validation cohorts, reportedly diagnosed cytomegalovirus status with high specificity and sensitivity. What TCR beta sequences reportedly achieved was accurate prediction of HLA-A and HLA-B alleles in most subjects.

The chain combines TRBV6-4 with TRBJ2-1; possible D gene TRBD1, 5 bases. The source is a girl aged 10 to 17 in good health and CMV-seropositive. Sequencing was performed on PBMCs. DNA of the CDR3: TGTGCCAGCAGTGACTCGGCAGGGAAGTACAATGAGCAGTTCTTC. Encoded protein: CASSDSAGKYNEQFF.